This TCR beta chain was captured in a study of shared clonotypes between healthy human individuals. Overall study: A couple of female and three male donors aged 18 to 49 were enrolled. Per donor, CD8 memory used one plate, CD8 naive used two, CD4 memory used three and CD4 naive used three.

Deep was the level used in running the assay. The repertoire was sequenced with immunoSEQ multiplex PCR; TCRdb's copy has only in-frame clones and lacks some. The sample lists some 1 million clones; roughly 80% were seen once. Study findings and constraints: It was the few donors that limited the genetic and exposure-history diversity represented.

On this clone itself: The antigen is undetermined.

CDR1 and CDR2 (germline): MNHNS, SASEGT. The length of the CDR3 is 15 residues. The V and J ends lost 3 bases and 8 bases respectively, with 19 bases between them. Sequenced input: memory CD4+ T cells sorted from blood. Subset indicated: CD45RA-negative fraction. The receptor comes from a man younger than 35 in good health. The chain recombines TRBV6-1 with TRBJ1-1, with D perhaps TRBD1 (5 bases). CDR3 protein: CASSESWGLLGEAFF. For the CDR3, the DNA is TGTGCCAGCAGTGAGAGTTGGGGCCTGTTGGGAGAAGCTTTCTTT.